The source of this TCR beta chain is a study of OX40 agonist ivuxolimab in advanced cancers. Study background: Participants averaged about 60 years of age (range about 23 to 80) and were around 80% male.

The method was immunoSEQ multiplex PCR; TCRdb's version includes in-frame clones alone and lacks a portion of them. The repertoire has about 37,000 clones, around 73% of them found once; the top ten carry around 20%. Trimming at V came to 6 bases and at J to 6 bases, leaving 9 bases not matched to a gene. In germline, CDR1 is MRHNA, CDR2 SNTAGT. The CDR3 length is 14 residues. The sequence came from an adult with an advanced solid tumor such as melanoma, head and neck, liver or kidney cancer. This material consisted of CD4+ or CD8+ T cells sorted from blood, taken in a trial of the OX40 agonist ivuxolimab. The V and J genes are TRBV6-4 and TRBJ2-3; 7 nucleotides align to TRBD2. CDR3 in amino acids: CASRQGLDYDTQYF. CDR3 DNA: TGTGCCAGCAGGCAAGGACTAGACTACGATACGCAGTATTTT.